These 21 T cell receptor beta chains were all obtained from the same sample, sequenced in a study of shared clonotypes between healthy human individuals. Sequencing used immunoSEQ multiplex PCR; TCRdb keeps in-frame clones, though not all of them. The sample records approximately 400,000 clones, around 96% being singletons. The source material was memory CD8+ T cells sorted from blood. As for subset: CD45RO+ cells pooled with CCR7-negative TemRA cells. These receptors all stem from a man aged 30-40 years in good health.

The gene calls are TRBV28 and TRBJ2-7, with D perhaps matching TRBD1 or TRBD2 (6 bases each). CDR3 length: 14 amino acids. Germline CDR1 is MDHEN and CDR2 is SYDVKM. V was pared by 3 bases and J by 7 bases, with 16 bases between. Here the CDR3 reads CASSFGVRGREQYF. CDR3 in DNA: TGTGCCAGCAGTTTTGGTGTCCGGGGGCGGGAGCAGTACTTC.

A word on this clone: Other DNA sequences of this sample code for an identical CDR3. The chain carries TRBV20-1 and TRBJ2-5; unclear D gene. V was trimmed by 0 bases and J by 4 bases, leaving 3 bases between them. Germline CDR1 reads DFQATT; CDR2 reads SNEGSKA (reference sequence). The CDR3 extends over 11 amino acids. In nucleotides, the CDR3 is TGCAGTGCTAGAGACGGAGAGACCCAGTACTTC. Its protein is CSARDGETQYF.

The chain employs TRBV10-2 and TRBJ2-5; D might be TRBD2 (6 bases). The V gene lost 3 bases and the J gene lost 4 bases, with 12 bases spanning the gap. Germline-derived CDR1 and CDR2 are WSHSY and SAAADI. CDR3 length: 14 residues. The CDR3 region is CASSDPGEGETQYF. Here the CDR3 DNA reads TGCGCCAGCAGTGATCCGGGGGAAGGAGAGACCCAGTACTTC.

The chain links TRBV6-5 to TRBJ2-7; no clear D. The CDR3 has 11 residues. Germline values: CDR1 MNHEY, CDR2 SVGAGI. Trimming cost V 2 bases and J 9 bases, with 8 bases left between them. The CDR3 is CASSYGRTQYF. The CDR3 region has the DNA TGTGCCAGCAGTTACGGTAGGACGCAGTACTTC.

The rearrangement uses TRBV5-1 and TRBJ2-1; D gene uncertain. The CDR3 runs to 12 residues. Trimming cost V 4 bases and J 3 bases, with 5 bases left between them. CDR1 and CDR2 from the germline V gene are SGHRS and YFSETQ. The CDR3, as DNA: TGCGCCAGCAGCACCTTCTACAATGAGCAGTTCTTC. Amino acids: CASSTFYNEQFF.

The chain carries TRBV6-5 and TRBJ2-1, with TRBD2 identical over 7 bases. Germline CDR1 reads MNHEY; CDR2 reads SVGAGI. The length of the CDR3 is 14 residues. V trimming: 6 bases; J trimming: 7 bases; junction bases outside the gene matches: 9. The CDR3 DNA follows: TGTGCCAGCAGCAGCTCTAGCGGCCTTAATGAGCAGTTCTTC. Protein: CASSSSSGLNEQFF.

This chain uses TRBV29-1 with TRBJ2-1, with D perhaps matching TRBD1 (5 bases). V lost 4 bases to trimming and J lost 12 bases, with 19 bases between them. CDR3 length equals 13 residues. CDR1 and CDR2 (germline): SQVTM, ANQGSEA. The CDR3 spells CSVGTSRGMGQFF. In DNA, the CDR3 is TGCAGCGTTGGTACCTCTAGGGGCATGGGGCAGTTCTTC.

The sample holds one count of this clone. The chain recombines TRBV6-5 with TRBJ2-1, with 7 bases fitting TRBD2. Trimming took 5 bases from V and 4 from J; bases not matched to a gene: 8. Germline V gene data show CDR1 as MNHEY and CDR2 as SVGAGI. The CDR3 is 15 amino acids. The DNA of the CDR3 is TGTGCCAGCAGTCCGACTAGCCCCTATTACAATGAGCAGTTCTTC. Translated: CASSPTSPYYNEQFF.

This sequence joins TRBV7-9 and TRBJ2-1; TRBD2 is a possible D gene (5 bases). CDR1 and CDR2 from the germline V gene are SEHNR and FQNEAQ (reference sequence). CDR3 length: 15 amino acids. The V end was cut by 2 bases, the J end by 1 base, with 9 bases between. The CDR3 here is CASSLQLESYNEQFF. CDR3 nucleotides: TGTGCCAGCAGCTTACAACTAGAGTCCTACAATGAGCAGTTCTTC. Full variable domain (rest looked up from reference TRBV7-9 and TRBJ2-1): DTGVSQNPRHKITKRGQNVTFRCDPISEHNRLYWYRQTLGQGPEFLTYFQNEAQLEKSRLLSDRFSAERPKGSFSTLEIQRTEQGDSAMYLCASSLQLESYNEQFFGPGTRLTVL.

This clone came up once. The J gene is TRBJ1-1, the V gene TRBV19, with 7 bases that match TRBD1. The CDR3 loop spans 12 amino acids. Germline-derived CDR1 and CDR2 are LNHDA and SQIVND (reference sequence). V was clipped by 7 bases and J by 4 bases; unmatched bases: 3. The CDR3 protein is CASNPGGTEAFF. The CDR3 DNA follows: TGTGCCAGTAACCCAGGGGGCACTGAAGCTTTCTTT. The variable domain in full, with the rest retrieved from reference TRBV19 and TRBJ1-1, is DGGITQSPKYLFRKEGQNVTLSCEQNLNHDAMYWYRQDPGQGLRLIYYSQIVNDFQKGDIAEGYSVSREKKESFPLTVTSAQKNPTAFYLCASNPGGTEAFFGQGTRLTVV.

The gene calls are TRBV19 and TRBJ1-3; D unclear. The germline CDR1 and CDR2 sequences are LNHDA and SQIVND (reference sequence). V lost 4 bases to trimming and J lost 0 bases, with 10 bases between them. The CDR3 contains 15 residues. CDR3 sequence: CASSKAGSSGNTIYF. For the CDR3, the DNA is TGTGCCAGTAGTAAAGCTGGGTCCTCTGGAAACACCATATATTTT.

This clone was counted only a few times. This chain joins TRBV7-2 and TRBJ2-3, with D possibly being TRBD2 (6 bases). V was trimmed by 1 base and J by 0 bases, leaving 17 bases between them. CDR1 is SGHTA, CDR2 FQGNSA, per germline. This CDR3 contains 18 residues. CDR3 in DNA: TGTGCCAGCAGCTTAGGTTTTCCGGTAGCGGCTAGCACAGATACGCAGTATTTT. Its translation: CASSLGFPVAASTDTQYF.

The rearrangement joins TRBV9 to TRBJ1-5; a weak D match, TRBD1 (6 bases). Germline CDR1 and CDR2: SGDLS and YYNGEE. This CDR3 spans 15 amino acids. Trimming removed 3 bases at V and 3 bases at J, with 13 bases between. The CDR3 here is CASSEGGTTNQPQHF. The CDR3 nucleotides are TGTGCCAGCAGCGAGGGGGGGACTACCAATCAGCCCCAGCATTTT.

The rearrangement links TRBV2 to TRBJ1-5; D is undetermined. Trimming shortened V by 3 bases and J by 4 bases, and 16 bases separated the two germline ends. CDR1 is SNHLY and CDR2 is FYNNEI in the germline V gene. The CDR3 sequence is 16 residues long. CDR3 DNA sequence: TGTGCCAGCAGTGAGTCGGAGGGCCGCTCTAATCAGCCCCAGCATTTT. Its protein is CASSESEGRSNQPQHF.

This chain connects TRBV11-2 to TRBJ2-5; TRBD2 agrees at 7 bases. V shed 2 bases and J 5 bases; nucleotides not matched to a gene: 5. CDR1 and CDR2 from the germline V gene are SGHAT and FQNNGV. This CDR3 spans 14 amino acids. CDR3 amino acids: CASSLTRGWETQYF. The CDR3 region has the DNA TGTGCCAGCAGCTTAACGCGGGGGTGGGAGACCCAGTACTTC.

This chain joins TRBV6-1 and TRBJ1-2; D gene uncertain. Trimming stripped 2 bases from V and 4 bases from J, with 17 bases between. The CDR3 is 16 residues long. Germline lookup yields CDR1 MNHNS and CDR2 SASEGT. CDR3 DNA: TGTGCCAGCAGTGAAAGTACACCTCTCATATTCTATGGCTACACCTTC. It translates to CASSESTPLIFYGYTF.

The rearrangement joins TRBV6-5 to TRBJ2-5; D unresolved. The CDR3 sequence is 16 residues long. V was trimmed by 0 bases and J by 4 bases, leaving 15 bases between them. Germline loops: CDR1 MNHEY, CDR2 SVGAGI. Here the CDR3 DNA reads TGTGCCAGCAGTTACTCGAGATGGGCACTATCAGAGACCCAGTACTTC. This sequence encodes CASSYSRWALSETQYF.

This rearrangement joins TRBV28 to TRBJ2-3; TRBD2 matches 16 bases. Germline lookup yields CDR1 MDHEN and CDR2 SYDVKM. V shed 5 bases, J shed 5 bases, and the junction held 10 bases outside the gene matches. This CDR3 has 18 amino acids. CDR3 amino acids: CASSHPGLAGGPRDTQYF. The CDR3 DNA sequence: TGTGCCAGCAGTCATCCGGGACTAGCGGGAGGGCCGCGAGATACGCAGTATTTT.

The rearrangement joins TRBV10-3 to TRBJ2-1; no firm D call. This CDR3 comprises 12 residues. The germline V gene has CDR1 ENHRY and CDR2 SYGVKD. V shed 8 bases and J shed 4 bases, with 9 bases lying between them. CDR3 sequence reads: CAIGPHYNEQFF. As DNA, the CDR3 is TGTGCCATCGGCCCCCATTACAATGAGCAGTTCTTC.

The rearrangement joins TRBV7-9 to TRBJ2-7; 7 bases agree with TRBD1. The germline gives CDR1 SEHNR, CDR2 FQNEAQ (reference sequence). The CDR3 has 16 amino acids. V dropped 1 base and J dropped 0; count of bases not matched to a gene: 6. CDR3 sequence reads: CASSLGRGWSSYEQYF. The CDR3, as DNA: TGTGCCAGCAGCTTAGGCAGGGGGTGGAGCTCCTACGAGCAGTACTTC.

This clone has only a few counts. The chain links TRBV29-1 to TRBJ1-1; 7 bases are shared with TRBD1. This CDR3 comprises 15 residues. Per the germline V gene, CDR1 is SQVTM and CDR2 is ANQGSEA. The V segment lost 7 bases and the J segment 0 bases; nucleotides outside the gene matches: 11. CDR3 DNA sequence: TGCAGCGCCGCCGCGCACGACAGGGTGAACACTGAAGCTTTCTTT. Its translation is CSAAAHDRVNTEAFF.